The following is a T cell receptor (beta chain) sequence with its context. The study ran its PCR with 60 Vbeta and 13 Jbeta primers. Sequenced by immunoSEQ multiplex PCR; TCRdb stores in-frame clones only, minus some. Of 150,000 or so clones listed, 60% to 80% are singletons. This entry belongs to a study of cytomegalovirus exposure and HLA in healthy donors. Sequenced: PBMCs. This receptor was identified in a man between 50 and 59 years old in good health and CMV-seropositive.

The CDR3 protein is CASRDWAGVNYNEQFF. The CDR3 DNA is TGTGCCAGCAGGGACTGGGCGGGGGTGAACTACAATGAGCAGTTCTTC. The gene calls are TRBV2 and TRBJ2-1; 7 nucleotides line up with TRBD2. The germline CDR1 and CDR2 sequences are SNHLY and FYNNEI. The V and J ends lost 6 bases and 3 bases, in that order; junction bases with no gene match: 11. This CDR3 region has 16 residues.